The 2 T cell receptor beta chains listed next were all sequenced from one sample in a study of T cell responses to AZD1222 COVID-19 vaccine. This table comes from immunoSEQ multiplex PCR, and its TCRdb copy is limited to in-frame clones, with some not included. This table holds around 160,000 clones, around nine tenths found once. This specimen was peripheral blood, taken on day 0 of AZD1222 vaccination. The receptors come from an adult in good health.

CDR3 sequence (DNA): TGTGCCAGCAGGTGGGGCATGAACACTGAAGCTTTCTTT. Protein: CASRWGMNTEAFF. The genes are TRBV27 and TRBJ1-1, with D possibly TRBD1 on 5 matching bases. Trimming stripped 6 bases from V and 0 bases from J, with 8 bases between. Germline V gene data show CDR1 as MNHEY and CDR2 as SMNVEV (reference sequence). The CDR3 is 13 amino acids.

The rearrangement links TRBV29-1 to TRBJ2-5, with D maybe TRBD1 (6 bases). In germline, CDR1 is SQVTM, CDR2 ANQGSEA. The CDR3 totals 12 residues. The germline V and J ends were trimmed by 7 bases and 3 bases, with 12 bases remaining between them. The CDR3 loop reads CSARGTKETQYF. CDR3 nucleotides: TGCAGCGCAAGGGGGACGAAAGAGACCCAGTACTTC.